A single sample gave rise to the 13 T cell receptor beta chains below, sequenced in a study of Ad26.COV2.S vaccination and SARS-CoV-2 variants (dated by TCRdb to about 2021). This specimen's treatment or condition label, interpreted: 15 to 20 received Ad26.COV2.S at low or high dose, single or two shots; roughly 5 received placebo; per-sample allocation not given. For vaccine and placebo recipients, repertoires were sequenced using samples collected on day 63 after the first injection. The receptor library was made with the immunoSEQ multiplex PCR assay. The clones in this table, taken by TCRdb from immuneACCESS, are in-frame only. Not every clone is retained; where verified, under half of the shortfall comes from an unresolved V gene, and the cause of the rest is unknown. The sample table records 300,000 to 500,000 clones; more than 85% of these occur just once. Of the sample, 3.5% falls within the top ten clones.

The specimen comprised peripheral blood, sampled in a trial of Ad26.COV2.S vaccine versus placebo. These receptor sequences come from a person aged 18-65 years who received the Ad26.COV2.S COVID-19 vaccine or a placebo.

The rearrangement joins TRBV5-6 to TRBJ2-7; D unclear. CDR1 SGHDT and CDR2 YYEEEE come from the germline V gene. The CDR3 length is 12 residues. Trimming shortened V by 0 bases and J by 2 bases, and 3 bases separated the two germline ends. The CDR3 nucleotides read TGTGCCAGCAGCTTGGCGGCCTACGAGCAGTACTTC. Amino acid sequence: CASSLAAYEQYF. The whole variable domain, filled in from reference TRBV5-6 and TRBJ2-7, reads DAGVTQSPTHLIKTRGQQVTLRCSPKSGHDTVSWYQQALGQGPQFIFQYYEEEERQRGNFPDRFSGHQFPNYSSELNVNALLLGDSALYLCASSLAAYEQYFGPGTRLTVT.

This chain joins TRBV29-1 and TRBJ1-2; no clear D gene. The CDR3 has 13 amino acids. Germline loops: CDR1 SQVTM, CDR2 ANQGSEA. Trimming shortened V by 8 bases and J by 2 bases, and 15 bases separated the two germline ends. CDR3 residues: CSHSTTENYGYTF. The DNA for the CDR3 is TGCAGCCATAGTACGACGGAGAACTATGGCTACACCTTC.

The chain recombines TRBV3-1 (or the pseudogene TRBV3-2) with TRBJ2-5; D not certain. The J call may be wrong; the DNA end is better matched by TRBJ2-7. The CDR3 is 14 residues long. In germline, CDR1 is LGHDT, CDR2 YNNKEL (reference sequence). The CDR3 DNA sequence: TGTGCCAGCAGCCGAGAGTCTTGGACCTACGAGCAGTACTTC. This codes for CASSRESWTYEQYF.

The CDR3 reads CASSYDLGQPQHF. The CDR3 DNA is TGTGCCAGCAGTTACGATTTGGGTCAGCCCCAGCATTTT. The chain recombines TRBV6-5 with TRBJ1-5; D unresolved. This CDR3 has 13 amino acids. The germline gives CDR1 MNHEY, CDR2 SVGAGI. The germline V and J ends were trimmed by 2 bases and 6 bases, with 8 bases remaining between them.

The chain has TRBV4-1 and TRBJ2-7; D unclear. V shed 3 bases and J shed 3 bases, with 9 bases lying between them. The CDR3 contains 13 residues. Looked up from germline, CDR1 is MGHRA and CDR2 is YSYEKL. CDR3 in DNA: TGCGCCAGCAGCCAGGGCAGTAACTACGAGCAGTACTTC. Protein: CASSQGSNYEQYF.

The rearrangement joins TRBV14 to TRBJ1-6; D gene unclear. The CDR3 is made up of 14 amino acids. The V end lost 0 bases, the J end lost 6 bases, and 6 bases lay between the germline ends. Looked up from germline, CDR1 is SGHDN and CDR2 is FVKESK. The CDR3 region is CASSQESSNSPLHF. CDR3 DNA: TGTGCCAGCAGCCAAGAATCGAGTAATTCACCCCTCCACTTT.

This clone was detected only a few times. The chain is built from TRBV7-8 and TRBJ1-4; D possibly corresponds to TRBD1 (6 bases). Trimming cost V 2 bases and J 1 base, with 8 bases left between them. This CDR3 is built from 15 residues. The germline V gene has CDR1 SGHVS and CDR2 FQNEAQ. CDR3 loop: CASSLFRGTNEKLFF. The CDR3 DNA sequence: TGTGCCAGCAGCTTATTCAGGGGAACTAATGAAAAACTGTTTTTT.

The rearrangement uses TRBV5-4 and TRBJ1-2, with 7 bases fitting TRBD1. CDR3 length: 13 amino acids. Germline V gene sequence: CDR1 SGHNT, CDR2 YYREEE (reference sequence). V lost 2 bases to trimming and J lost 7 bases; unmatched junction nucleotides: 5. CDR3 coding DNA: TGTGCCAGCAGCTTCGACAGGGCTGGTGGCTACACCTTC. Translated: CASSFDRAGGYTF.

This clone was recorded a few times. The rearrangement joins TRBV6-5 to TRBJ1-2; no reliable D call. The V end lost 0 bases, the J end lost 7 bases, and 18 bases lay between the germline ends. Looked up from germline, CDR1 is MNHEY and CDR2 is SVGAGI. CDR3 length: 16 residues. CDR3 sequence: CASSYSKNQVVGGYTF. The CDR3 region has the DNA TGTGCCAGCAGTTACTCGAAGAATCAGGTGGTCGGTGGCTACACCTTC.

The rearrangement links TRBV12-3 or TRBV12-4 to TRBJ1-5; weak D call: TRBD1 (5 bases). V lost 5 bases and J 7 bases, leaving 12 bases between the germline ends. The CDR3 extends over 13 amino acids. This chain's CDR3 is CASSDRDRQPQHF. The CDR3 DNA reads TGTGCCAGCAGTGATCGGGACCGACAGCCCCAGCATTTT.

This clone has a handful of counts. V usage is TRBV7-9 and J usage is TRBJ2-7; the match to TRBD1 covers 8 bases. The CDR3 sequence is 14 residues long. Germline loops: CDR1 SEHNR, CDR2 FQNEAQ (reference sequence). V was pared by 5 bases and J by 1 base, with 4 bases of the junction left unmatched. DNA for the CDR3: TGTGCCAGCAGCCCTGGGACAGGATCCTACGAGCAGTACTTC. This sequence encodes CASSPGTGSYEQYF.

The chain joins TRBV7-9 to TRBJ1-3; D remains ambiguous. The CDR3 consists of 15 residues. Per germline, CDR1 SEHNR and CDR2 FQNEAQ (reference sequence). The V end lost 3 bases, the J end lost 4 bases, and 13 bases lay between the germline ends. CDR3 loop: CASSFGSQAGNTIYF. The DNA of the CDR3 is TGTGCCAGCAGCTTCGGGTCCCAGGCGGGAAACACCATATATTTT.

The chain recombines TRBV28 with TRBJ1-4; D gene uncertain. The V end was cut by 5 bases, the J end by 7 bases, with 11 bases between. The germline gives CDR1 MDHEN, CDR2 SYDVKM. There are 13 residues in the CDR3. CDR3 amino acids: CASSRGYTEKLFF. The CDR3 DNA reads TGTGCCAGCAGTAGAGGGTATACTGAAAAACTGTTTTTT.